The 32 T cell receptor beta chains reported below all come from one sample, sequenced in a study of technical replicates of blood from several donors (TCRdb year 2017). Library construction relied on the immunoSEQ multiplex PCR assay. TCRdb retrieved this table from immuneACCESS and kept in-frame rearrangements only. Not all clones are present; in checked studies, unresolved V genes account for under half, and no reason is known for the remainder. A total of more than 60,000 clones appear in this sample, around 87% of them only once. More than 4% of the sample is in the top ten clones. Material: PBMCs. The receptors originated from a human donor in good health. Some clones in this sample may be carry-over from other donors' samples.

CDR3 nucleotides: TGTGCCAGCAGCGGACAGGGAGCCGGGGAGCTGTTTTTT. It is translated as CASSGQGAGELFF. This chain uses TRBV9 with TRBJ2-2; 7 nucleotides match TRBD1. Germline lookup yields CDR1 SGDLS and CDR2 YYNGEE. The J segment lost 6 bases and the V segment lost 3 bases, leaving 2 bases of the junction unmatched. The length of the CDR3 is 13 residues.

The CDR3 DNA is TGTGCCAGCAGTGAGGGCGGCTACACCTTC. It specifies CASSEGGYTF. The chain uses TRBV6-1 and TRBJ1-2; D is unresolved. Germline CDR1 and CDR2: MNHNS and SASEGT. The CDR3 loop spans 10 amino acids. V dropped 3 bases and J dropped 8 bases, with 4 bases sitting between them.

The V call is TRBV12-2, the J call TRBJ2-7; TRBD2 reflects the table's D call only, with no check against the DNA. TRBV12-2 is described as a pseudogene. The CDR3 consists of 10 residues. CDR3 sequence reads: CATEINEQYF. Written as DNA, the CDR3 is TGTGCAACCGAGATAAACGAGCAGTACTTC.

The chain carries TRBV5-1 and TRBJ2-3; 7 bases match TRBD2. CDR3 size: 18 residues. Germline V gene data show CDR1 as SGHRS and CDR2 as YFSETQ. Unmatched junction bases numbered 11, after V lost 1 base and J lost 0 bases. The chain's CDR3 is CASSLFGGGSDSTDTQYF. The CDR3 coding sequence is TGCGCCAGCAGCTTGTTTGGCGGGGGTTCAGATAGCACAGATACGCAGTATTTT. Using reference TRBV5-1 and TRBJ2-3 for the parts outside the CDR3, the full variable domain is KAGVTQTPRYLIKTRGQQVTLSCSPISGHRSVSWYQQTPGQGLQFLFEYFSETQRNKGNFPGRFSGRQFSNSRSEMNVSTLELGDSALYLCASSLFGGGSDSTDTQYFGPGTRLTVL.

The genes are TRBV6-5 and TRBJ2-1; 9 bases are shared with TRBD2. The V gene's germline CDR1 is MNHEY and CDR2 SVGAGI. The CDR3 is made up of 16 amino acids. With V trimmed by 0 bases and J by 7 bases, 7 bases remained unmatched. The CDR3 coding sequence is TGTGCCAGCAGTTACTCGGCGGGAGGGACGTGGAATGAGCAGTTCTTC. It encodes CASSYSAGGTWNEQFF.

The rearrangement links TRBV5-1 to TRBJ2-3, with 7 positions matching TRBD1. Germline CDR1 and CDR2: SGHRS and YFSETQ. CDR3 size: 14 residues. V lost 5 bases, J lost 2 bases, and 5 bases stayed unmatched. The CDR3 nucleotides read TGCGCCAGCAGTTCGGGACAGAACACAGATACGCAGTATTTT. It specifies CASSSGQNTDTQYF.

The chain employs TRBV4-2 and TRBJ2-1; the match to TRBD2 covers 12 bases. The CDR3 runs to 19 residues. V lost 0 bases to trimming and J lost 3 bases; unmatched junction nucleotides: 9. Looked up from germline, CDR1 is LGHNA and CDR2 is YNFKEQ. CDR3 in DNA: TGTGCCAGCAGCCAAGAACGGGCTAGCGGGAGGGGTTACTACAATGAGCAGTTCTTC. It translates to CASSQERASGRGYYNEQFF.

The chain employs TRBV9 and TRBJ2-1, with 7 bases fitting TRBD2. V shed 0 bases and J 7 bases; nucleotides not matched to a gene: 7. Germline CDR1 is SGDLS and CDR2 is YYNGEE. The CDR3 spans 15 residues. CDR3 region: CASSVEAGIRNEQFF. The CDR3 DNA reads as TGTGCCAGCAGCGTAGAAGCGGGGATCCGTAATGAGCAGTTCTTC.

V and J are TRBV19 and TRBJ2-4; maybe TRBD2 (5 bases). This CDR3 has 16 residues. Trimming pared 1 base from V and 0 bases from J, leaving 10 bases between. Looked up from germline, CDR1 is LNHDA and CDR2 is SQIVND (reference sequence). Written as DNA, the CDR3 is TGTGCCAGTAGTATAGCTAGCACTCTAGCCAAAAACATTCAGTACTTC. Translation gives CASSIASTLAKNIQYF. The full variable domain, in which reference TRBV19 and TRBJ2-4 provide the parts outside the CDR3, is DGGITQSPKYLFRKEGQNVTLSCEQNLNHDAMYWYRQDPGQGLRLIYYSQIVNDFQKGDIAEGYSVSREKKESFPLTVTSAQKNPTAFYLCASSIASTLAKNIQYFGAGTRLSVL.

The CDR3 here is CASRPTGWNTIYF. The DNA for the CDR3 is TGCGCCAGCAGACCTACAGGGTGGAACACCATATATTTT. The chain links TRBV4-1 to TRBJ1-3; TRBD1 might be the D (6 bases). The germline CDR1 and CDR2 sequences are MGHRA and YSYEKL. This CDR3 is built from 13 residues. V was trimmed by 6 bases and J by 7 bases, leaving 13 bases between them.

The chain has TRBV4-3 and TRBJ2-5; TRBD1 matches 8 bases. In germline, CDR1 is LGHNA, CDR2 YSLEER. This CDR3 region has 13 residues. V shed 1 base, J shed 5 bases, and the junction held 0 bases outside the gene matches. CDR3 sequence reads: CASSQGDRETQYF. The CDR3 nucleotides are TGCGCCAGCAGCCAAGGGGACAGGGAGACCCAGTACTTC.

The chain employs TRBV5-4 and TRBJ2-6; D possibly corresponds to TRBD1 (5 bases). Per the germline V gene, CDR1 is SGHNT and CDR2 is YYREEE (reference sequence). V was shortened by 0 bases and J by 3 bases, with 7 bases between the two germline ends. The CDR3 extends over 15 amino acids. The CDR3 bases are TGTGCCAGCAGCTTGGGGGGCTTTGGGGCCAACGTCCTGACTTTC. Its protein is CASSLGGFGANVLTF.

A few counts support this clone. This sequence joins TRBV5-8 and TRBJ2-3, with 16 bases that match TRBD2. V lost 4 bases and J lost 6; bases outside the gene matches: 8. The CDR3 consists of 17 residues. Germline lookup yields CDR1 SGHTS and CDR2 YDEGEE. Here the CDR3 DNA reads TGTGCCAGCAGCCAAGGGACTAGCGGGAGGGTTGCGGATACGCAGTATTTT. As protein: CASSQGTSGRVADTQYF.

This chain joins TRBV7-9 and TRBJ1-1, with D maybe TRBD1 (5 bases). CDR1 and CDR2 from the germline V gene are SEHNR and FQNEAQ (reference sequence). There are 13 residues in the CDR3. V lost 5 bases and J lost 5, with 12 bases in between. The DNA for the CDR3 is TGTGCCAGCAGCAATAGGGAGGGGACTGAAGCTTTCTTT. As protein: CASSNREGTEAFF. Drawing the rest from reference TRBV7-9 and TRBJ1-1, the complete variable domain is DTGVSQNPRHKITKRGQNVTFRCDPISEHNRLYWYRQTLGQGPEFLTYFQNEAQLEKSRLLSDRFSAERPKGSFSTLEIQRTEQGDSAMYLCASSNREGTEAFFGQGTRLTVV.

This chain links TRBV2 with TRBJ2-1; TRBD1 might be the D (7 bases). Germline V gene lookup returns CDR1 SNHLY and CDR2 FYNNEI. The CDR3 has 13 amino acids. Deletions cut 4 bases from V and 7 bases from J, with 11 bases between. For the CDR3, the DNA is TGTGCCAGCAGTGCACAGGGGAGGAATGAGCAGTTCTTC. It is translated as CASSAQGRNEQFF.

The gene calls are TRBV5-1 and TRBJ2-1; possible D gene TRBD2, 6 bases. CDR1 and CDR2 (germline): SGHRS, YFSETQ. CDR3 length: 13 residues. The germline V and J ends were trimmed by 4 bases and 4 bases, with 9 bases remaining between them. CDR3 sequence: CASSGSGYNEQFF. Written as DNA, the CDR3 is TGCGCCAGCAGCGGTAGCGGATACAATGAGCAGTTCTTC.

The CDR3 protein is CASSPGGNTIYF. The CDR3 bases are TGTGCCAGCAGCCCGGGTGGAAACACCATATATTTT. The chain is built from TRBV7-6 and TRBJ1-3, with unresolved D. Trimming removed 5 bases at V and 3 bases at J, with 5 bases between. Germline loops: CDR1 SGHVS, CDR2 FNYEAQ. The CDR3 totals 12 residues.

The chain is built from TRBV9 and TRBJ1-2, with a weak D call TRBD1 (6 bases). The germline V gene encodes CDR1 SGDLS and CDR2 YYNGEE. V dropped 3 bases and J dropped 8 bases, with 23 bases sitting between them. The CDR3 totals 16 residues. The CDR3 coding sequence is TGTGCCAGCAGCGCCCTCACAATTCAGGGGCCGAGGGGCTACACCTTC. It is translated as CASSALTIQGPRGYTF.

The rearrangement uses TRBV7-9 and TRBJ2-3; TRBD1 agrees at 8 bases. This CDR3 comprises 15 residues. Germline CDR1 and CDR2: SEHNR and FQNEAQ (reference sequence). Germline trimming cut 5 bases from V and 0 bases from J; bases unmatched to any gene: 4. The CDR3 loop reads CASSRRQGSTDTQYF. DNA of the CDR3: TGTGCCAGCAGCCGCCGACAGGGGAGCACAGATACGCAGTATTTT.

The count of this clone is one. The chain employs TRBV18 and TRBJ1-2; D not certain. V lost 6 bases and J lost 3, with 8 bases in between. Germline values: CDR1 KGHSH, CDR2 LQKENI. There are 12 residues in the CDR3. CDR3 sequence: CASSPNYYGYTF. CDR3 DNA: TGTGCCAGCTCCCCCAATTACTATGGCTACACCTTC.

This chain connects TRBV9 to TRBJ2-7; D perhaps matches TRBD1 (5 bases). Germline V CDR1 and CDR2: SGDLS, YYNGEE. The CDR3 totals 12 residues. V lost 5 bases and J lost 0, with 6 bases in between. The CDR3 spells CASSDSSYEQYF. As DNA, the CDR3 is TGTGCCAGCAGTGACAGCTCCTACGAGCAGTACTTC.

This chain joins TRBV29-1 and TRBJ1-2; D possibly corresponds to TRBD1 (6 bases). CDR3 size: 14 residues. V was shortened by 3 bases and J by 1 base, with 12 bases between the two germline ends. Looked up from germline, CDR1 is SQVTM and CDR2 is ANQGSEA. CDR3 region: CSVDKDSHNYGYTF. In nucleotides, the CDR3 is TGCAGCGTTGATAAGGACAGCCATAACTATGGCTACACCTTC.

CDR3 coding DNA: TGTGCCAGAAGCTTGGGGTCCGGGAACAGGGAGAAATTCTCCTACAATGAGCAGTTCTTC. The encoded protein is CARSLGSGNREKFSYNEQFF. V and J are TRBV5-3 and TRBJ2-1; perhaps TRBD1 as D (6 bases). TRBV5-3 is classed as an ORF, of uncertain function. Trimming left V 0 bases short and J 0 bases short, with 22 bases between. This CDR3 region has 20 residues.

This clone came up once. The V and J genes are TRBV5-1 and TRBJ2-7, with a possible D match to TRBD2 (5 bases). Per the germline V gene, CDR1 is SGHRS and CDR2 is YFSETQ. Trimming shortened V by 3 bases and J by 2 bases, and 18 bases separated the two germline ends. The CDR3 is 16 residues long. CDR3 DNA sequence: TGCGCCAGCAGCTCACGGGCGGGTCGGGGTACCTACGAGCAGTACTTC. It encodes CASSSRAGRGTYEQYF.

J is TRBJ1-6 and V is TRBV7-9; D possibly corresponds to TRBD1 (5 bases). CDR1 SEHNR and CDR2 FQNEAQ come from the germline V gene (reference sequence). Between the trimmed V and J ends, which lost 4 bases and 10 bases, there was a span of 17 bases. This CDR3 has 15 residues. The CDR3 protein is CASSSGALGESPLHF. CDR3 coding DNA: TGTGCCAGCAGCTCGGGAGCTCTGGGGGAGTCACCCCTCCACTTT.

This clone has only one observation. This chain links TRBV19 with TRBJ2-6, with 7 bases lining up with TRBD1. The CDR3 loop spans 19 amino acids. Germline V CDR1 and CDR2: LNHDA, SQIVND (reference sequence). Trimming took 5 bases from V and 0 from J; bases not matched to a gene: 13. This CDR3 reads CASSARQGTSLSGANVLTF. The CDR3 DNA reads TGTGCCAGTAGTGCCAGACAGGGAACCTCCCTCTCTGGGGCCAACGTCCTGACTTTC.

V gene TRBV29-1 combines with J gene TRBJ2-2; weak D call: TRBD1 (6 bases). Trimming cost V 6 bases and J 0 bases, with 14 bases left between them. The CDR3 consists of 15 residues. The germline gives CDR1 SQVTM, CDR2 ANQGSEA. The CDR3 region has the DNA TGCAGCGTATCGATGGGGGCGTCGAACACCGGGGAGCTGTTTTTT. This translates into CSVSMGASNTGELFF.

The chain is built from TRBV5-6 and TRBJ1-6; D possibly corresponds to TRBD1 (6 bases). The CDR3 loop spans 15 amino acids. V was pared by 0 bases and J by 10 bases, with 14 bases between. CDR1 is SGHDT and CDR2 is YYEEEE in the germline V gene. CDR3: CASSLAVVGASPLHF. Here the CDR3 DNA reads TGTGCCAGCAGCTTGGCGGTGGTGGGGGCCTCACCCCTCCACTTT.

CDR3 amino acids: CASTTSDRDEQYF. CDR3 bases: TGTGCCAGCACGACATCGGACAGGGACGAGCAGTACTTC. The chain joins TRBV7-9 to TRBJ2-7, with 8 bases identical to TRBD1. Per germline, CDR1 SEHNR and CDR2 FQNEAQ (reference sequence). The CDR3 runs to 13 residues. The V and J ends lost 7 bases and 5 bases, in that order; junction bases with no gene match: 7.

This chain connects TRBV19 to TRBJ2-1; TRBD2 might be the D (6 bases). With 4 bases removed from V and 2 bases from J, the gap between germline ends came to 15 bases. The CDR3 spans 16 residues. Germline V CDR1 and CDR2: LNHDA, SQIVND (reference sequence). CDR3 DNA: TGTGCCAGTAGTACAACCGGGACTGCCACCTACAATGAGCAGTTCTTC. Translated, it gives CASSTTGTATYNEQFF.

This chain links TRBV4-2 with TRBJ1-1; perhaps TRBD1 as D (5 bases). Trimming stripped 0 bases from V and 4 bases from J, with 12 bases between. Per the germline V gene, CDR1 is LGHNA and CDR2 is YNFKEQ. The CDR3 is 15 residues long. The CDR3: CASSQDPGGSTEAFF. The CDR3 DNA sequence: TGTGCCAGCAGCCAAGATCCCGGGGGGAGCACTGAAGCTTTCTTT.

This chain uses TRBV19 with TRBJ1-6, with D perhaps TRBD1 (6 bases). This CDR3 is 17 amino acids long. Trimming pared 0 bases from V and 6 bases from J, leaving 15 bases between. Germline lookup yields CDR1 LNHDA and CDR2 SQIVND (reference sequence). CDR3 region: CASSIDPSGRGNSPLHF. DNA of the CDR3: TGTGCCAGTAGTATAGATCCCAGCGGCAGGGGTAATTCACCCCTCCACTTT.